The 23 T cell receptor beta chains below come from one sample, sequenced in a study of human T cells and chemical hapten exposure. The sample's time point: patch test 2, 6 weeks after DPC sensitization. The treatment is: therapeutic diphenylcyclopropenone sensitization with weekly scalp DPC. TCRdb used MiXCR to reprocess the RACE reads, holding one entry per CDR3 protein. Counted here are under 450,000 distinct CDR3 sequences, around 6% occurring once; the ten biggest clones make up around 5.8%. The source material was whole blood, sampled in connection with sensitization to the hapten diphenylcyclopropenone (DPC). The receptors stem from a woman between 18 and 29 years old with alopecia areata. Some clones in this sample may be carry-over from other donors' samples.

This clonotype was recorded many times. The chain is built from TRBV10-3 and TRBJ2-3; possibly TRBD2 for D (5 bases). CDR1 ENHRY and CDR2 SYGVKD come from the germline V gene. Trimming pared 0 bases from V and 4 bases from J, leaving 11 bases between. This CDR3 is built from 15 residues. DNA of the CDR3: TGTGCCATCAGTGAGTCGAGGGTTTCCTCAGATACGCAGTATTTT. It is translated as CAISESRVSSDTQYF.

This clonotype has at least ten counts. The V and J genes are TRBV12-3 or TRBV12-4 and TRBJ2-3; possible D gene TRBD1, 5 bases. Trimming stripped 0 bases from V and 3 bases from J, with 7 bases between. CDR3 length: 14 amino acids. DNA for the CDR3: TGTGCCAGCAGTTTAGCAGGGGATACAGATACGCAGTATTTT. It is translated as CASSLAGDTDTQYF.

The sample holds many counts of this clonotype. The rearrangement joins TRBV7-9 to TRBJ1-1; D may be TRBD1 (5 bases). The CDR3 totals 13 residues. Germline CDR1 is SEHNR and CDR2 is FQNEAQ (reference sequence). The V and J ends lost 3 bases and 6 bases respectively, with 11 bases between them. In DNA, the CDR3 is TGTGCCAGCAGCTTCAGGGAGAAGGCTGAAGCTTTCTTT. It specifies CASSFREKAEAFF. The complete variable domain, with remaining parts taken from reference TRBV7-9 and TRBJ1-1, reads DTGVSQNPRHKITKRGQNVTFRCDPISEHNRLYWYRQTLGQGPEFLTYFQNEAQLEKSRLLSDRFSAERPKGSFSTLEIQRTEQGDSAMYLCASSFREKAEAFFGQGTRLTVV.

This sequence joins TRBV19 and TRBJ1-1; D is unclear. The CDR3 sequence is 13 residues long. CDR1 is LNHDA, CDR2 SQIVND, per germline (reference sequence). V was trimmed by 5 bases and J by 5 bases, leaving 12 bases between them. The CDR3: CASSPNGRTEAFF. Here the CDR3 DNA reads TGTGCCAGTAGTCCAAATGGGCGGACTGAAGCTTTCTTT.

This clonotype was found a few times. The chain is built from TRBV14 and TRBJ1-2; D perhaps matches TRBD1 (6 bases). V was cut by 4 bases and J by 5 bases, with 26 bases left in between. There are 18 residues in the CDR3. Germline V gene data show CDR1 as SGHDN and CDR2 as FVKESK. Here the CDR3 DNA reads TGTGCCAGCAGCCGCCCCCGGGGGGCCACCTCTACACCTTATGGCTACACCTTC. This translates into CASSRPRGATSTPYGYTF.

This clonotype has at least ten counts. The chain links TRBV13 to TRBJ1-1; 9 positions agree with TRBD1. V trimming: 2 bases; J trimming: 3 bases; junction bases outside the gene matches: 1. Germline V CDR1 and CDR2: PRHDT, FYEKMQ (reference sequence). The CDR3 is 14 amino acids. CDR3 DNA: TGTGCCAGCAGCTTATGGACAGGGGACACTGAAGCTTTCTTT. This gives the protein CASSLWTGDTEAFF.

This clonotype was picked up many times. The chain combines TRBV6-5 with TRBJ1-1; D is ambiguous. Germline V CDR1 and CDR2: MNHEY, SVGAGI. The V gene lost 2 bases and the J gene lost 11 bases, with 9 bases spanning the gap. This CDR3 is built from 11 residues. The CDR3 spells CASSYGVEAFF. In DNA, the CDR3 is TGTGCCAGCAGTTACGGCGTTGAGGCTTTCTTT.

In its sample, this clonotype was seen a few times. This sequence joins TRBV12-3 or TRBV12-4 and TRBJ2-3, with D unclear. This CDR3 is 12 amino acids long. The ends were cut back, 6 bases at V and 3 bases at J, with 7 bases in the middle. The CDR3 nucleotides read TGTGCCAGCAGGACAAAAACAGATACGCAGTATTTT. Residues: CASRTKTDTQYF.

This clonotype was seen ten or more times. The rearrangement joins TRBV20-1 to TRBJ2-2, with D tentatively TRBD2 (5 bases). The CDR3 length is 14 residues. The germline gives CDR1 DFQATT, CDR2 SNEGSKA (reference sequence). Trimming took 1 base from V and 0 from J, leaving 6 bases between them. The CDR3: CSARGLSNTGELFF. As DNA, the CDR3 is TGCAGTGCTAGAGGACTATCGAACACCGGGGAGCTGTTTTTT.

This clonotype was recorded a few times. The CDR3 here is CASSLGVQNTEAFF. The CDR3 DNA reads TGTGCCAGCAGCTTAGGAGTTCAGAACACTGAAGCTTTCTTT. The chain carries TRBV7-2 and TRBJ1-1; no reliable D call. The germline V and J ends were trimmed by 1 base and 1 base, with 7 bases remaining between them. This CDR3 spans 14 amino acids. Germline V gene data show CDR1 as SGHTA and CDR2 as FQGNSA.

This clonotype was seen more than once but under ten times. The chain employs TRBV10-3 and TRBJ2-5; D is tentatively TRBD1 or TRBD2 (5 bases each). CDR1 ENHRY and CDR2 SYGVKD come from the germline V gene. V was trimmed by 10 bases and J by 2 bases, leaving 20 bases between them. CDR3 length: 15 residues. CDR3 in DNA: TGTGCCAGCACAGACTGGGACGGCGCTCAAGAGACCCAGTACTTC. Amino acids: CASTDWDGAQETQYF.

This clonotype was seen only a few times. The chain employs TRBV6-2 or TRBV6-3 and TRBJ2-3; weak D call: TRBD2 (5 bases). V lost 11 bases and J lost 10, with 31 bases in between. Germline loops: CDR1 MNHEY, CDR2 SVGEGT. The CDR3 runs 16 residues. CDR3 residues: CASRPRDVRVPGAQYF. DNA of the CDR3: TGTGCCTCCCGTCCGAGGGATGTCCGAGTCCCTGGTGCGCAGTATTTT.

The rearrangement links TRBV4-1 to TRBJ2-2, with D unclear. CDR3 length: 15 amino acids. V lost 0 bases and J 2 bases, leaving 7 bases between the germline ends. The germline gives CDR1 MGHRA, CDR2 YSYEKL. The CDR3 nucleotides are TGCGCCAGCAGCCAAGATCCAGGCAACACCGGGGAGCTGTTTTTT. Protein product: CASSQDPGNTGELFF.

This clonotype was counted many times. The chain is built from TRBV18 and TRBJ2-7; 7 positions agree with TRBD1. The CDR3 consists of 14 residues. Germline V lookup: CDR1 KGHSH, CDR2 LQKENI. The J segment lost 2 bases and the V segment lost 5 bases, leaving 6 bases of the junction unmatched. The CDR3 is CASSADREPYEQYF. For the CDR3, the DNA is TGTGCCAGCTCAGCCGACAGGGAGCCCTACGAGCAGTACTTC.

The genes are TRBV5-4 and TRBJ2-3; D is unresolved. The CDR3 contains 14 residues. Per germline, CDR1 SGHNT and CDR2 YYREEE (reference sequence). V lost 2 bases to trimming and J lost 6 bases, with 13 bases between them. CDR3: CASSFLTDFDTQYF. In DNA, the CDR3 is TGTGCCAGCAGCTTTCTGACGGATTTTGATACGCAGTATTTT.

The rearrangement joins TRBV9 to TRBJ2-3, with D hard to call. This CDR3 comprises 16 residues. Germline V CDR1 and CDR2: SGDLS, YYNGEE. Trimming took 3 bases from V and 0 from J, leaving 14 bases between them. The CDR3 spells CASSEAPLRSTDTQYF. The DNA of the CDR3 is TGTGCCAGCAGCGAGGCCCCCTTGCGCAGCACAGATACGCAGTATTTT.

This clonotype showed up many times. The J gene is TRBJ1-6, the V gene TRBV27; 8 bases fit TRBD1. The length of the CDR3 is 17 residues. J was trimmed by 8 bases and V by 9 bases; bases with no gene match: 18. Germline V CDR1 and CDR2: MNHEY, SMNVEV (reference sequence). The CDR3 is CASKTHVDREVHSPLHF. The CDR3 DNA sequence: TGTGCCAGTAAAACCCATGTGGACAGGGAGGTTCATTCACCCCTCCACTTT.

There are many counts of this clonotype. The chain is built from TRBV6-5 and TRBJ1-5, with unresolved D. V lost 5 bases to trimming and J lost 0 bases, with 11 bases between them. Germline V gene data show CDR1 as MNHEY and CDR2 as SVGAGI. The CDR3 has 15 residues. This CDR3 is CASSPTYDSNQPQHF. For the CDR3, the DNA is TGTGCCAGCAGTCCCACCTACGATAGCAATCAGCCCCAGCATTTT.

A few counts support this clonotype. The chain has TRBV20-1 and TRBJ2-7; 10 nucleotides match TRBD2. In germline, CDR1 is DFQATT, CDR2 SNEGSKA (reference sequence). V trimming: 4 bases; J trimming: 3 bases; junction bases outside the gene matches: 3. The CDR3 covers 13 residues. CDR3 nucleotide sequence: TGCAGTGCTAATCCTAGCGGGGGCTACGAGCAGTACTTC. Protein product: CSANPSGGYEQYF.

This clonotype has just a few counts. The rearrangement links TRBV6-5 to TRBJ2-2; no definite D call. Looked up from germline, CDR1 is MNHEY and CDR2 is SVGAGI. CDR3 size: 16 residues. The V end was cut by 1 base, the J end by 1 base, with 10 bases between. The CDR3 region has the DNA TGTGCCAGCAGTTACTTATACAGAAAGAACACCGGGGAGCTGTTTTTT. Protein: CASSYLYRKNTGELFF.

This clonotype has a count of ten or more. This chain links TRBV12-3 or TRBV12-4 with TRBJ2-2; no definite D call. The V and J ends lost 2 bases and 9 bases respectively, with 1 base between them. This CDR3 spans 10 amino acids. CDR3 amino acids: CASSLRELFF. CDR3 nucleotide sequence: TGTGCCAGCAGTTTAAGGGAGCTGTTTTTT.

There are a few counts of this clonotype. The chain has TRBV12-3 or TRBV12-4 and TRBJ2-7, with D perhaps matching TRBD1 (5 bases). The ends were cut back, 1 base at V and 2 bases at J, with 9 bases in the middle. The CDR3 runs 14 residues. CDR3 loop: CASSLVETAYEQYF. The CDR3 DNA follows: TGTGCCAGCAGTTTAGTGGAGACAGCCTACGAGCAGTACTTC.

The sample holds a few counts of this clonotype. The chain employs TRBV4-1 and TRBJ2-1; the match to TRBD1 covers 7 bases. The CDR3 totals 16 residues. Germline V gene lookup returns CDR1 MGHRA and CDR2 YSYEKL. The V segment lost 4 bases and the J segment 0 bases; nucleotides outside the gene matches: 6. The chain's CDR3 is CASSLEGQSSYNEQFF. The DNA of the CDR3 is TGCGCCAGCAGCCTAGAGGGACAGAGCTCCTACAATGAGCAGTTCTTC.